A single sample gave rise to the 11 T cell receptor beta chains below, sequenced in a study of low-dose radiotherapy and immunotherapy resistance in tumors. Covering alpha and beta chains, TRAV- and TRBV-specific primers were used for the first-strand cDNA. TCR amplification used approximately 19 PCR cycles, a constant-region primer and a V-primer adapter. MiXCR was run by TCRdb on the reads, yielding one entry per CDR3 protein. The data show around 6,700 distinct CDR3 sequences, over 55% seen once. All receptors derive from a human donor with advanced metastatic prostate, ovarian, gallbladder or colorectal cancer (not recorded which). This table probably holds off-target reads from a library built for another chain.

The chain has TRBV28 and TRBJ1-1, with D unresolved. CDR3 length: 14 residues. Trimming left V 6 bases short and J 1 base short, with 12 bases between. From germline, CDR1 is MDHEN and CDR2 SYDVKM. CDR3 amino acids: CASSDGVPNTEAFF. CDR3 sequence (DNA): TGTGCCAGCAGCGACGGCGTCCCGAACACTGAAGCTTTCTTT.

The chain couples TRBV11-2 to TRBJ2-7; D gene ambiguous. The ends were cut back, 8 bases at V and 1 base at J, with 9 bases in the middle. The CDR3 has 12 residues. Looked up from germline, CDR1 is SGHAT and CDR2 is FQNNGV. The CDR3 reads CASLGRSYEQYF. In DNA form, the CDR3 reads TGTGCCAGCCTGGGCAGGTCCTACGAGCAGTACTTC.

The CDR3 nucleotides are TGTGCCAGCAGCACGCCTACAGGTGGGCTGTTTTTT. Translating it yields CASSTPTGGLFF. The rearrangement links TRBV28 to TRBJ2-2, with D maybe TRBD1 (5 bases). Germline V gene lookup returns CDR1 MDHEN and CDR2 SYDVKM. This CDR3 spans 12 amino acids. Trimming shortened V by 6 bases and J by 13 bases, and 15 bases separated the two germline ends.

This clonotype was detected only once. The chain couples TRBV3-1 to TRBJ2-3; perhaps TRBD1 as D (6 bases). The CDR3 sequence is 16 residues long. V gave up 4 bases and J gave up 4 bases, with 18 bases separating them. The germline V gene has CDR1 LGHDT and CDR2 YNNKEL (reference sequence). In DNA form, the CDR3 reads TGTGCCAGCAGCCCCCGGGACACAAGGGAACCAGATACGCAGTATTTT. Translating it yields CASSPRDTREPDTQYF.

DNA of the CDR3: TGTGCCAGCAAGCCGGGGGGGCGCATAGCTTTCTTT. It yields the protein CASKPGGRIAFF. The chain carries TRBV12-3 or TRBV12-4 and TRBJ1-1, with TRBD1 as a possible D gene (6 bases). V was trimmed by 7 bases and J by 10 bases, leaving 16 bases between them. This CDR3 region has 12 residues.

The gene calls are TRBV7-9 and TRBJ2-7, with D possibly being TRBD2 (6 bases). V was clipped by 5 bases and J by 0 bases, with 14 bases between them. CDR1 is SEHNR, CDR2 FQNEAQ, per germline (reference sequence). There are 15 residues in the CDR3. The CDR3 loop is CASSAGLGSSYEQYF. CDR3 nucleotide sequence: TGTGCCAGCAGCGCGGGACTGGGGTCCTCCTACGAGCAGTACTTC.

The chain has TRBV6-6 and TRBJ2-7; D is ambiguous. V was shortened by 6 bases and J by 2 bases, with 8 bases between the two germline ends. CDR3 length equals 12 residues. Germline loops: CDR1 MNHNY, CDR2 SVGAGI (reference sequence). In DNA, the CDR3 is TGTGCCAGCAGCCCAACCACCTACGAGCAGTACTTC. Residues: CASSPTTYEQYF.

The sample holds one count of this clonotype. CDR3 in DNA: TGTGCCAGCAGCCCGGGACTAGCGGGAGTACACGAGCAGTACTTC. Amino acid sequence: CASSPGLAGVHEQYF. This chain joins TRBV3-1 and TRBJ2-7; 14 bases agree with TRBD2. From germline, CDR1 is LGHDT and CDR2 YNNKEL (reference sequence). The CDR3 is 15 residues long. The junction had 4 bases not matched to a gene; V was cut back by 4 bases and J by 5 bases.

The rearrangement joins TRBV20-1 to TRBJ2-1, with 7 positions matching TRBD2. In germline, CDR1 is DFQATT, CDR2 SNEGSKA (reference sequence). The CDR3 is 13 residues long. The trim removed 6 bases at V and 4 bases at J, leaving 6 bases unmatched. DNA for the CDR3: TGCAGTGCCTTTAAGCGGGGTTACAATGAGCAGTTCTTC. Protein sequence: CSAFKRGYNEQFF.

This clonotype has more than one count but fewer than ten. The chain recombines TRBV5-1 with TRBJ2-7; perhaps TRBD1 as D (6 bases). In germline, CDR1 is SGHRS, CDR2 YFSETQ. This CDR3 is 14 amino acids long. With 3 bases removed from V and 2 bases from J, the gap between germline ends came to 12 bases. Here the CDR3 reads CASSSGTSPYEQYF. As DNA, the CDR3 is TGCGCCAGCAGCTCCGGGACATCTCCCTACGAGCAGTACTTC.

The J gene is TRBJ2-7, the V gene TRBV28; TRBD2 is a possible D gene (6 bases). Germline CDR1 and CDR2: MDHEN and SYDVKM. CDR3 length: 15 residues. Deletions cut 5 bases from V and 0 bases from J, with 14 bases between. The CDR3 reads CASSPPGLSSYEQYF. Here the CDR3 DNA reads TGTGCCAGCAGTCCGCCGGGACTGAGCTCCTACGAGCAGTACTTC. The variable domain in full, with the rest retrieved from reference TRBV28 and TRBJ2-7, is DVKVTQSSRYLVKRTGEKVFLECVQDMDHENMFWYRQDPGLGLRLIYFSYDVKMKEKGDIPEGYSVSREKKERFSLILESASTNQTSMYLCASSPPGLSSYEQYFGPGTRLTVT.